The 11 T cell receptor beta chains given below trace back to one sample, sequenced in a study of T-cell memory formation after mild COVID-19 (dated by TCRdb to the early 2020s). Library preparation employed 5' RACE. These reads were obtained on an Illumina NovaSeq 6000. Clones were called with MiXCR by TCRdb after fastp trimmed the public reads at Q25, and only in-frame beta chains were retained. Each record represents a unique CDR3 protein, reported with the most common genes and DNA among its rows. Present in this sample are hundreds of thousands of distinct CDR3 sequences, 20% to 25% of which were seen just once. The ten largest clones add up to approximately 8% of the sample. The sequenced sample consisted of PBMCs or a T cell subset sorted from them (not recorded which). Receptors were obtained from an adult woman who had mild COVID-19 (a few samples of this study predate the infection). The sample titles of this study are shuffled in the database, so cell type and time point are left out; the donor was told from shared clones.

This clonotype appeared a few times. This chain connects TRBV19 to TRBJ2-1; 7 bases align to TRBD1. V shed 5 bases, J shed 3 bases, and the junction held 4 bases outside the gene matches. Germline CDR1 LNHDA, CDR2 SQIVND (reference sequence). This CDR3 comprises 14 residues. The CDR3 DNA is TGTGCCAGTAGTGAGCCAGGGGGCTACAATGAGCAGTTCTTC. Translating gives CASSEPGGYNEQFF. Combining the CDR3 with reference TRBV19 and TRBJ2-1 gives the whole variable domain DGGITQSPKYLFRKEGQNVTLSCEQNLNHDAMYWYRQDPGQGLRLIYYSQIVNDFQKGDIAEGYSVSREKKESFPLTVTSAQKNPTAFYLCASSEPGGYNEQFFGPGTRLTVL.

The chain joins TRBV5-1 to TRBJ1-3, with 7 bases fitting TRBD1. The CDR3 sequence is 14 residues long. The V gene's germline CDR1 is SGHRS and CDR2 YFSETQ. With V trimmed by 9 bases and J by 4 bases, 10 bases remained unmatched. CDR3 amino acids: CATSKGASGNTIYF. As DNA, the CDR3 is TGCGCCACCTCCAAGGGGGCTTCGGGAAACACCATATATTTT.

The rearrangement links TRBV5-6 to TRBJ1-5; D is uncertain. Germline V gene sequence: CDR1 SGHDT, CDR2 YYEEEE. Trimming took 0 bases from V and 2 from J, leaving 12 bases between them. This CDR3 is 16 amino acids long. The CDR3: CASSLGRPYGNQPQHF. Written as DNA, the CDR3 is TGTGCCAGCAGCTTGGGCAGGCCCTATGGCAATCAGCCCCAGCATTTT.

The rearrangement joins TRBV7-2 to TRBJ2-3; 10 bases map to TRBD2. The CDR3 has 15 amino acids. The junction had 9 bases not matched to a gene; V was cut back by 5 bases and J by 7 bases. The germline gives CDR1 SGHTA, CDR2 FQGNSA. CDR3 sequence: CASSILAGEGNTQYF. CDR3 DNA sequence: TGTGCCAGCAGCATTCTAGCGGGGGAAGGGAATACGCAGTATTTT.

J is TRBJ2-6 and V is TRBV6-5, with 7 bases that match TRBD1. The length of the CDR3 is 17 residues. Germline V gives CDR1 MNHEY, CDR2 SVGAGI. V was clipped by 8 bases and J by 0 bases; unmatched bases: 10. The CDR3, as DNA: TGTGCCAGCGGAAGGGGACAGCTTACCTCTGGGGCCAACGTCCTGACTTTC. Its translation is CASGRGQLTSGANVLTF.

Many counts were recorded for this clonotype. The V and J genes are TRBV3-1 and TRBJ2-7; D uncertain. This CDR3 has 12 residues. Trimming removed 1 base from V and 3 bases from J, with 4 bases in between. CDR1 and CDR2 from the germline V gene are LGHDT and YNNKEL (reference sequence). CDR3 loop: CASSQVGYEQYF. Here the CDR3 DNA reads TGTGCCAGCAGCCAAGTGGGCTACGAGCAGTACTTC.

The CDR3 coding sequence is TGCAGCGGGAGACAGGGGAATGAGGCGCAGTACTTC. Translating gives CSGRQGNEAQYF. V is TRBV20-1 and J is TRBJ2-7; 8 bases agree with TRBD1. The germline V gene has CDR1 DFQATT and CDR2 SNEGSKA (reference sequence). The CDR3 is 12 amino acids.

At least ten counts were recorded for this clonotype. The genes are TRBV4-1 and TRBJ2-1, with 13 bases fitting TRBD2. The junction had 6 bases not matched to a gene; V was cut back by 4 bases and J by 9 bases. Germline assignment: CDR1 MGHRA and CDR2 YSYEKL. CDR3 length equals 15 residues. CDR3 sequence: CASSPRLAGGGEQFF. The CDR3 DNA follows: TGCGCCAGCAGCCCTCGACTAGCGGGGGGCGGTGAGCAGTTCTTC.

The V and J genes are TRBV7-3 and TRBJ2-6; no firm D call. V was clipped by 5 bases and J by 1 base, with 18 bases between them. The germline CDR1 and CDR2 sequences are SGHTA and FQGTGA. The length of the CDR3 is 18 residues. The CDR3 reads CASSPTADWPSGANVLTF. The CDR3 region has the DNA TGTGCCAGCAGCCCAACCGCAGACTGGCCTTCTGGGGCCAACGTCCTGACTTTC.

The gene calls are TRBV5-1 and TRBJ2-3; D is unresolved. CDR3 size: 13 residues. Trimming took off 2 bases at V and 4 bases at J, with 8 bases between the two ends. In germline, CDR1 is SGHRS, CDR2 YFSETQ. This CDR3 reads CASSFTTADTQYF. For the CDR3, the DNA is TGCGCCAGCAGCTTTACGACTGCAGATACGCAGTATTTT.

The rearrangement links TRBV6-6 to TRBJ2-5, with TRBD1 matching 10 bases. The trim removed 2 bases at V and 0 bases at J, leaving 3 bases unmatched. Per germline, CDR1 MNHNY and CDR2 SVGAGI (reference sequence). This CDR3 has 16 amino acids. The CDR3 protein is CASSYRGQGYQETQYF. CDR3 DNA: TGTGCCAGCAGTTACCGGGGACAGGGGTACCAAGAGACCCAGTACTTC.